This record covers a single TCR beta chain. Its antigen is as yet unknown. A junction end diverges from the germline sequence, so it may reflect a read error. Genomic DNA was the PCR template. Amplification of the beta chain CDR3 used 30 forward and 13 reverse multiplex primers. MiXCR, run by TCRdb on the multiplex PCR reads, gives a single entry per CDR3 protein. The sample includes about 250,000 distinct CDR3 sequences, 45% to 60% seen only once; the top ten take 12% to 15%. This entry comes from a study of type 1 and type 2 diabetes patients. Study results and caveats: A median of one highly-expanded CD4+ clone, covering under 5% of reads, occurred in type 2 diabetes. Between type 2 diabetes and control samples, V and J usage averaged around 0.97 correlation.

Each participant gave 9.5 to 10 milliliters of peripheral blood. Per the germline V gene, CDR1 is LNHDA and CDR2 is SQIVND (reference sequence). There are 15 residues in the CDR3. The genes are TRBV19 and TRBJ1-2; D call uncertain. Sequencing used peripheral blood mononuclear cells (PBMCs). This TCR derives from a man aged 18 to 29 with type 2 diabetes. CDR3 nucleotides: TGTGCCAGTAGCCCCGGAGTCCTCTCAGGCTATGGCTACGCCTTC. It yields the protein CASSPGVLSGYGYAF.